Each of the 2 T cell receptor beta chains below was sequenced from the same sample in a study of T cells after yellow fever vaccination. TCRdb re-derived calls from the 5' RACE reads in MiXCR, one entry per CDR3 protein. Found here are 250,000 to 400,000 distinct CDR3 sequences, over 4% of them singletons; the top ten hold approximately 25%. This sample comprised PBMCs, obtained 5 days after the yellow fever booster vaccination. The receptors were sampled from a man between 18 and 35 years old who received the YFV17D yellow fever vaccine.

The sample holds a few counts of this clonotype. This sequence joins TRBV5-1 and TRBJ2-1; D gene ambiguous. V lost 0 bases, J lost 0 bases, and 13 bases lay in between. Per germline, CDR1 SGHRS and CDR2 YFSETQ. The CDR3 contains 17 residues. CDR3 region: CASSLGMGLTSYNEQFF. Here the CDR3 DNA reads TGCGCCAGCAGCTTGGGGATGGGCCTTACCTCCTACAATGAGCAGTTCTTC.

The table lists this clonotype with many counts. The gene calls are TRBV20-1 and TRBJ2-3; TRBD2 might be the D (5 bases). Germline V gene sequence: CDR1 DFQATT, CDR2 SNEGSKA (reference sequence). V lost 6 bases, J lost 1 base, and 14 bases lay in between. This CDR3 contains 14 residues. The CDR3 sequence: CSAQPPRGTDTQYF. The CDR3 coding sequence is TGCAGTGCCCAGCCCCCGAGGGGCACAGATACGCAGTATTTT.